The rows below give T cell receptor beta chains drawn from one sample of a study of cytomegalovirus exposure and HLA in healthy donors. The repertoire was sequenced with immunoSEQ multiplex PCR; TCRdb's copy has only in-frame clones and lacks some. The profile covers roughly 73,000 clones, with 85% to 95% appearing a single time and around 3.2% taken by the ten largest. The specimen sequenced was PBMCs. Receptor source: a man aged 18 to 29 in good health and CMV-seronegative. CDR3s include the opening cysteine and the closing phenylalanine or tryptophan. The order of the fields is clone size, J gene, D gene, V gene, CDR3 protein, CDR3 DNA. The D gene is left open where the match is weak. Rows give clone size only sometimes, using once, few, many, or a class for an expanded clone.

abundance: -; j_gene: TRBJ2-1; d_gene: -; v_gene: TRBV27; CDR3aa: CASSLGPGPFNEQFF; CDR3nt: TGTGCCAGCAGTTTGGGCCCAGGGCCTTTCAATGAGCAGTTCTTC
abundance: few; j_gene: TRBJ1-1; d_gene: TRBD1; v_gene: TRBV4-3; CDR3aa: CASSRGQGSSEAFF; CDR3nt: TGCGCCAGCAGCCGAGGACAGGGCTCATCTGAAGCTTTCTTT
abundance: -; j_gene: TRBJ1-1; d_gene: -; v_gene: TRBV5-6; CDR3aa: CASSWGDLTNTEAFF; CDR3nt: TGTGCCAGCAGCTGGGGGGACCTCACCAACACTGAAGCTTTCTTT
abundance: -; j_gene: TRBJ1-1; d_gene: TRBD1; v_gene: TRBV28; CDR3aa: CASSFDRVPEAFF; CDR3nt: TGTGCCAGCAGTTTCGACAGGGTTCCTGAAGCTTTCTTT
abundance: -; j_gene: TRBJ1-3; d_gene: TRBD1; v_gene: TRBV5-1; CDR3aa: CASSLGEGASGNTIYF; CDR3nt: TGCGCCAGCAGCTTGGGAGAGGGGGCAAGTGGAAACACCATATATTTT
abundance: -; j_gene: TRBJ1-3; d_gene: -; v_gene: TRBV9; CDR3aa: CASGGTASGNTIYF; CDR3nt: TGTGCCAGCGGAGGGACCGCATCTGGAAACACCATATATTTT
abundance: once; j_gene: TRBJ1-5; d_gene: -; v_gene: TRBV7-2; CDR3aa: CASSPQIGGSNQPQHF; CDR3nt: TGTGCCAGCAGCCCCCAAATCGGAGGGAGCAATCAGCCCCAGCATTTT
abundance: -; j_gene: TRBJ1-2; d_gene: TRBD1; v_gene: TRBV30; CDR3aa: CAWSVRGQGYGYTF; CDR3nt: TGTGCCTGGAGTGTAAGGGGACAGGGGTATGGCTACACCTTC
abundance: -; j_gene: TRBJ2-1; d_gene: -; v_gene: TRBV7-3; CDR3aa: CASSALPTASSYNEQFF; CDR3nt: TGTGCCAGCAGCGCCCTCCCGACAGCCAGCTCCTACAATGAGCAGTTCTTC
abundance: once; j_gene: TRBJ2-7; d_gene: TRBD2; v_gene: TRBV5-6; CDR3aa: CASSLVGSGASREQYF; CDR3nt: TGTGCCAGCAGCTTGGTAGGTAGCGGGGCCTCACGAGAGCAGTACTTC
abundance: once; j_gene: TRBJ2-5; d_gene: -; v_gene: TRBV6-5; CDR3aa: CASSTGDWETQYF; CDR3nt: TGTGCCAGCAGTACGGGGGATTGGGAGACCCAGTACTTC
abundance: -; j_gene: TRBJ1-5; d_gene: TRBD1; v_gene: TRBV10-3; CDR3aa: CATTNPTGKKNQPQHF; CDR3nt: TGTGCCACCACGAACCCGACAGGGAAGAAAAATCAGCCCCAGCATTTT
abundance: once; j_gene: TRBJ1-1; d_gene: -; v_gene: TRBV19; CDR3aa: CASSMGVQASNTEAFF; CDR3nt: TGTGCCAGTAGTATGGGAGTTCAGGCATCGAACACTGAAGCTTTCTTT
abundance: -; j_gene: TRBJ1-1; d_gene: TRBD1; v_gene: TRBV5-1; CDR3aa: CASSSLKTGTANTEAFF; CDR3nt: TGCGCCAGCAGCTCACTAAAAACCGGGACAGCGAACACTGAAGCTTTCTTT
abundance: -; j_gene: TRBJ1-1; d_gene: TRBD1; v_gene: TRBV5-4; CDR3aa: CASSEDRDMNTEAFF; CDR3nt: TGTGCCAGCAGCGAGGACAGGGACATGAACACTGAAGCTTTCTTT
abundance: -; j_gene: TRBJ2-6; d_gene: TRBD1; v_gene: TRBV9; CDR3aa: CASSFGTGFLRGANVLTF; CDR3nt: TGTGCCAGCAGCTTTGGGACAGGGTTTCTTCGTGGGGCCAACGTCCTGACTTTC
abundance: -; j_gene: TRBJ1-3; d_gene: -; v_gene: TRBV29-1; CDR3aa: CSVSGSQGLSGNTIYF; CDR3nt: TGCAGCGTCTCCGGTTCCCAGGGCCTTTCTGGAAACACCATATATTTT
abundance: -; j_gene: TRBJ1-1; d_gene: -; v_gene: TRBV11-2; CDR3aa: CASSPGDGMNTEAFF; CDR3nt: TGTGCCAGCAGCCCGGGGGACGGCATGAACACTGAAGCTTTCTTT
abundance: -; j_gene: TRBJ2-7; d_gene: TRBD1; v_gene: TRBV30; CDR3aa: CAWTLPTGIEQYF; CDR3nt: TGTGCCTGGACCCTACCGACAGGGATCGAGCAGTACTTC
abundance: once; j_gene: TRBJ2-7; d_gene: TRBD1; v_gene: TRBV14; CDR3aa: CASSRQGAYEQYF; CDR3nt: TGTGCCAGCAGCAGACAGGGGGCCTACGAGCAGTACTTC
abundance: once; j_gene: TRBJ1-1; d_gene: -; v_gene: TRBV7-9; CDR3aa: CASSSSVQARAFF; CDR3nt: TGTGCCAGCAGCTCTTCTGTACAGGCGAGAGCTTTCTTT
abundance: -; j_gene: TRBJ1-2; d_gene: TRBD1; v_gene: TRBV19; CDR3aa: CASGDRGQNYGYTF; CDR3nt: TGTGCCAGTGGGGACAGGGGGCAAAACTATGGCTACACCTTC
abundance: once; j_gene: TRBJ1-3; d_gene: TRBD1; v_gene: TRBV28; CDR3aa: CASSDGQGSGNTIYF; CDR3nt: TGTGCCAGCAGTGATGGACAGGGCTCTGGAAACACCATATATTTT
abundance: few; j_gene: TRBJ2-5; d_gene: -; v_gene: TRBV11-3; CDR3aa: CASSLGAQTQYF; CDR3nt: TGTGCCAGCAGCTTAGGGGCGCAGACCCAGTACTTC
abundance: -; j_gene: TRBJ2-1; d_gene: -; v_gene: TRBV14; CDR3aa: CASSQDLAGEGFF; CDR3nt: TGTGCCAGCAGCCAAGATCTGGCAGGGGAGGGGTTCTTC
abundance: -; j_gene: TRBJ2-7; d_gene: TRBD1; v_gene: TRBV28; CDR3aa: CASRGGIYEQYF; CDR3nt: TGTGCCAGCAGAGGGGGCATATACGAGCAGTACTTC
abundance: -; j_gene: TRBJ2-7; d_gene: -; v_gene: TRBV7-9; CDR3aa: CASSLGHPGEQYF; CDR3nt: TGTGCCAGCAGCTTAGGCCATCCGGGGGAGCAGTACTTC
abundance: -; j_gene: TRBJ2-7; d_gene: -; v_gene: TRBV19; CDR3aa: CASSPRGSYEQYF; CDR3nt: TGTGCCAGTAGTCCCCGGGGTTCCTACGAGCAGTACTTC
abundance: -; j_gene: TRBJ1-5; d_gene: TRBD1; v_gene: TRBV10-3; CDR3aa: CASGTGGDQPQHF; CDR3nt: TGTGCCTCCGGGACAGGGGGCGATCAGCCCCAGCATTTT
abundance: -; j_gene: TRBJ1-1; d_gene: -; v_gene: TRBV27; CDR3aa: CASSFGVEGVAEAFF; CDR3nt: TGTGCCAGCAGTTTTGGAGTGGAAGGGGTTGCTGAAGCTTTCTTT
abundance: -; j_gene: TRBJ1-6; d_gene: -; v_gene: TRBV19; CDR3aa: CASSIRSQGINSPLHF; CDR3nt: TGTGCCAGTAGTATCCGCAGTCAGGGGATTAATTCACCCCTCCACTTT
abundance: -; j_gene: TRBJ2-1; d_gene: TRBD2; v_gene: TRBV25-1; CDR3aa: CASSELAGEYNEQFF; CDR3nt: TGTGCCAGCAGTGAATTAGCGGGGGAATACAATGAGCAGTTCTTC
abundance: -; j_gene: TRBJ2-7; d_gene: -; v_gene: TRBV5-6; CDR3aa: CASSLRGPRTYEQYF; CDR3nt: TGTGCCAGCAGCCTGCGGGGCCCTCGGACCTACGAGCAGTACTTC
abundance: once; j_gene: TRBJ1-2; d_gene: -; v_gene: TRBV11-2; CDR3aa: CASSLERSPNYGYTF; CDR3nt: TGTGCCAGCAGCTTAGAAAGGAGCCCTAACTATGGCTACACCTTC
abundance: -; j_gene: TRBJ2-7; d_gene: TRBD2; v_gene: TRBV9; CDR3aa: CASSVETGGPYEQYF; CDR3nt: TGTGCCAGCAGCGTAGAAACGGGGGGACCCTACGAGCAGTACTTC
abundance: -; j_gene: TRBJ2-7; d_gene: TRBD1; v_gene: TRBV27; CDR3aa: CASSSEGAREQYF; CDR3nt: TGTGCCAGCAGTAGTGAGGGGGCCAGGGAGCAGTACTTC
abundance: -; j_gene: TRBJ2-7; d_gene: TRBD1; v_gene: TRBV6-5; CDR3aa: CASSRTGVIEQYF; CDR3nt: TGTGCCAGCAGTCGGACAGGGGTGATCGAGCAGTACTTC
abundance: once; j_gene: TRBJ1-1; d_gene: -; v_gene: TRBV2; CDR3aa: CASKGDTEAFF; CDR3nt: TGTGCCAGCAAGGGGGACACTGAAGCTTTCTTT
abundance: -; j_gene: TRBJ1-1; d_gene: TRBD1; v_gene: TRBV27; CDR3aa: CASSLYRGQVTEAFF; CDR3nt: TGTGCCAGCAGTTTATACAGGGGGCAGGTCACTGAAGCTTTCTTT
abundance: -; j_gene: TRBJ2-1; d_gene: -; v_gene: TRBV11-2; CDR3aa: CASSLARQGGHEQFF; CDR3nt: TGTGCCAGCAGCTTAGCTAGGCAGGGCGGACATGAGCAGTTCTTC
abundance: -; j_gene: TRBJ1-2; d_gene: TRBD1; v_gene: TRBV7-3; CDR3aa: CASSPAGQGDGYTF; CDR3nt: TGTGCCAGCAGCCCAGCAGGGCAGGGGGATGGCTACACCTTC
abundance: -; j_gene: TRBJ1-1; d_gene: -; v_gene: TRBV6-5; CDR3aa: CASSYTGTKIEAFF; CDR3nt: TGTGCCAGCAGTTACACCGGGACAAAGATTGAAGCTTTCTTT
abundance: -; j_gene: TRBJ1-4; d_gene: -; v_gene: TRBV5-4; CDR3aa: CASSFWSTGTNEKLFF; CDR3nt: TGTGCCAGCAGCTTTTGGTCCACAGGAACCAATGAAAAACTGTTTTTT
abundance: -; j_gene: TRBJ2-1; d_gene: TRBD2; v_gene: TRBV13; CDR3aa: CASSLKAGGLISYNEQFF; CDR3nt: TGTGCCAGCAGCTTAAAGGCGGGGGGGCTAATCTCCTACAATGAGCAGTTCTTC
abundance: once; j_gene: TRBJ2-3; d_gene: TRBD2; v_gene: TRBV6-1; CDR3aa: CASTLGGTSTDTQYF; CDR3nt: TGTGCCAGCACCCTCGGGGGGACTAGCACAGATACGCAGTATTTT
abundance: -; j_gene: TRBJ2-7; d_gene: TRBD1; v_gene: TRBV15; CDR3aa: CATSIGVGTVYEQYF; CDR3nt: TGTGCCACCAGCATTGGAGTCGGGACAGTCTACGAGCAGTACTTC
abundance: -; j_gene: TRBJ1-1; d_gene: -; v_gene: TRBV6-5; CDR3aa: CASSYNRNTEAFF; CDR3nt: TGTGCCAGCAGTTACAATAGGAACACTGAAGCTTTCTTT